Listed here are 22 T cell receptor beta chains from one sample, sequenced in a study of post-analysis software for immune sequencing data. General observations from the study: Five or six TRBV segments were more frequent in patients than controls; TRBV5-6, TRBV5-1 and TRBV20-1 belonged to this group.

Incorporated into the TCR beta cDNA libraries were unique molecular identifiers, which served to reduce PCR and sequencing biases. TCRdb re-analysed the PCR reads in MiXCR, keeping a single row per CDR3 protein. Among more than 450,000 distinct CDR3 sequences listed, around 31% were seen once. No antigens are known for them. What was sequenced was blood. The receptor source for this set is a girl aged 2-17 years with multiple sclerosis.

V is TRBV29-1 and J is TRBJ2-4; D is possibly TRBD1 (5 bases). There are 16 residues in the CDR3. Germline CDR1 reads SQVTM; CDR2 reads ANQGSEA. Between the trimmed V and J ends, which lost 8 bases and 3 bases, there was a span of 23 bases. DNA of the CDR3: TGCAGCCCCTGCAGGCTTCCAGGGATGGGCAAAAACATTCAGTACTTC. Its translation is CSPCRLPGMGKNIQYF.

The rearrangement joins TRBV7-3 to TRBJ2-1; 9 bases are shared with TRBD2. Trimming removed 1 base from V and 4 bases from J; junction bases left unmatched: 11. The germline V gene encodes CDR1 SGHTA and CDR2 FQGTGA. The CDR3 is 18 residues long. CDR3 DNA sequence: TGTGCCAGCAGCTTAATGGCGGGAGGACTAGCGCCTTACAATGAGCAGTTCTTC. As protein: CASSLMAGGLAPYNEQFF. The complete variable domain, with remaining parts taken from reference TRBV7-3 and TRBJ2-1, reads GAGVSQTPSNKVTEKGKYVELRCDPISGHTALYWYRQSLGQGPEFLIYFQGTGAADDSGLPNDRFFAVRPEGSVSTLKIQRTERGDSAVYLCASSLMAGGLAPYNEQFFGPGTRLTVL.

This clonotype has a handful of counts. The chain uses TRBV27 and TRBJ2-3, with 7 bases aligning to TRBD2. V lost 6 bases and J lost 2; bases outside the gene matches: 14. CDR3 length: 17 residues. Germline loops: CDR1 MNHEY, CDR2 SMNVEV (reference sequence). The CDR3 region is CASSLLLASGITDTQYF. CDR3 in DNA: TGTGCCAGCAGCCTACTGTTGGCTAGCGGAATCACAGATACGCAGTATTTT.

This chain joins TRBV11-2 and TRBJ2-3, with D tentatively TRBD2 (6 bases). V gave up 10 bases and J gave up 2 bases, with 13 bases separating them. The length of the CDR3 is 13 residues. CDR1 and CDR2 (germline): SGHAT, FQNNGV. The CDR3 loop reads CATRRRVTDTQYF. CDR3 DNA: TGTGCCACCCGACGGAGGGTCACAGATACGCAGTATTTT.

V gene TRBV5-5 combines with J gene TRBJ2-2; no clear D. The CDR3 consists of 16 residues. The V gene lost 2 bases and the J gene lost 1 base, with 12 bases spanning the gap. CDR1 is SGHKS and CDR2 is YYEKEE in the germline V gene (reference sequence). Here the CDR3 DNA reads TGTGCCAGCAGCTTCCCTTCCCCAGGGAACACCGGGGAGCTGTTTTTT. This translates into CASSFPSPGNTGELFF.

This clonotype was counted a single time. This may come from a read error, since a much larger clone is one base off. The chain is built from TRBV29-1 and TRBJ1-2; no reliable D call. The germline gives CDR1 SQVTM, CDR2 ANQGSEA. Trimming took off 6 bases at V and 6 bases at J, with 17 bases between the two ends. CDR3 length: 13 amino acids. The CDR3 spells CSVDSGRYHGYTF. For the CDR3, the DNA is TGCAGCGTGGATTCGGGCAGGTACCATGGCTACACCTTC.

This clonotype was counted only a few times. As DNA, the CDR3 is TGCAGCGTTGACCGCAGCGGGGGGCCAGGCGAGCAGTACTTC. Translated: CSVDRSGGPGEQYF. The V gene is TRBV29-1, the J gene TRBJ2-7, with 9 bases fitting TRBD2. Trimming cost V 3 bases and J 6 bases; bases outside gene matches: 9. Germline-derived CDR1 and CDR2 are SQVTM and ANQGSEA. The CDR3 consists of 14 residues.

This clonotype was detected only a few times. This sequence joins TRBV24-1 and TRBJ2-5; the match to TRBD1 covers 8 bases. The CDR3 loop spans 15 amino acids. CDR1 KGHDR and CDR2 SFDVKD come from the germline V gene. J lost 5 bases, V lost 4 bases, and 8 bases had no gene match. The CDR3 region is CATSDPQGVGETQYF. For the CDR3, the DNA is TGTGCCACCAGTGACCCACAGGGGGTCGGGGAGACCCAGTACTTC.

This clonotype was detected only a few times. The chain combines TRBV28 with TRBJ2-5, with TRBD2 matching 8 bases. V lost 7 bases and J lost 4; bases outside the gene matches: 8. Germline V gives CDR1 MDHEN, CDR2 SYDVKM. CDR3 size: 14 residues. The CDR3 DNA sequence: TGTGCCAGCAAGATCGGGGGGGGTATAGAGACCCAGTACTTC. Amino acids: CASKIGGGIETQYF.

This clonotype was counted between two and nine times. This chain joins TRBV7-2 and TRBJ2-3; TRBD1 is a possible D gene (5 bases). The CDR3 totals 13 residues. Germline V gene lookup returns CDR1 SGHTA and CDR2 FQGNSA. Deletions cut 5 bases from V and 11 bases from J, with 17 bases between. CDR3 DNA: TGTGCCAGCAGCCCCCCCCCAGGGATGGAGCAGTATTTT. It specifies CASSPPPGMEQYF.

The chain carries TRBV5-1 and TRBJ2-4; D perhaps matches TRBD1 (6 bases). Germline V gene data show CDR1 as SGHRS and CDR2 as YFSETQ. The V and J ends lost 4 bases and 8 bases respectively, with 13 bases between them. There are 13 residues in the CDR3. CDR3 sequence: CASSPQGSDIQYF. CDR3 DNA: TGCGCCAGCAGCCCACAGGGTTCGGACATTCAGTACTTC. The variable domain in full, completed from reference TRBV5-1 and TRBJ2-4, reads KAGVTQTPRYLIKTRGQQVTLSCSPISGHRSVSWYQQTPGQGLQFLFEYFSETQRNKGNFPGRFSGRQFSNSRSEMNVSTLELGDSALYLCASSPQGSDIQYFGAGTRLSVL.

This rearrangement joins TRBV5-1 to TRBJ1-1, with 10 bases identical to TRBD1. The ends lost 2 bases at V and 3 bases at J; junction bases unmatched: 7. The CDR3 extends over 16 amino acids. Germline CDR1 and CDR2: SGHRS and YFSETQ. The CDR3 is CASSFGQGGVDTEAFF. DNA of the CDR3: TGCGCCAGCAGCTTCGGACAGGGGGGGGTCGACACTGAAGCTTTCTTT.

V and J are TRBV7-9 and TRBJ2-1; 7 bases agree with TRBD2. The DNA end favors TRBJ2-7, so the J call may be wrong. This CDR3 comprises 17 residues. Germline CDR1 is SEHNR and CDR2 is FQNEAQ (reference sequence). DNA of the CDR3: TGTGCCAGCAGCTTTTCGGGGCGCGGGGGATCCTACAATGAGCAGTACTTC. Its protein is CASSFSGRGGSYNEQYF.

The CDR3 here is CASRQAQHNSPLHF. DNA of the CDR3: TGTGCCAGCAGGCAGGCGCAGCATAATTCACCCCTCCACTTT. The chain couples TRBV6-2 or TRBV6-3 to TRBJ1-6; D is ambiguous. Trimming pared 6 bases from V and 5 bases from J, leaving 11 bases between. The V gene's germline CDR1 is MNHEY and CDR2 SVGEGT. There are 14 residues in the CDR3.

The V gene is TRBV7-9, the J gene TRBJ2-7, with D unresolved. CDR1 SEHNR and CDR2 FQNEAQ come from the germline V gene (reference sequence). The length of the CDR3 is 16 residues. Trimming took 0 bases from V and 2 from J, leaving 14 bases between them. CDR3 DNA: TGTGCCAGCAGCTTAGCTCTGGGTGAGGCGGCCTACGAGCAGTACTTC. Protein: CASSLALGEAAYEQYF. The full variable domain, rest sourced from reference TRBV7-9 and TRBJ2-7, is DTGVSQNPRHKITKRGQNVTFRCDPISEHNRLYWYRQTLGQGPEFLTYFQNEAQLEKSRLLSDRFSAERPKGSFSTLEIQRTEQGDSAMYLCASSLALGEAAYEQYFGPGTRLTVT.

The chain uses TRBV10-2 and TRBJ2-3, with TRBD2 matching over 7 bases. Germline loops: CDR1 WSHSY, CDR2 SAAADI. CDR3 length: 14 residues. The V gene end was trimmed by 7 bases and the J gene end by 6 bases; junction bases not matched to a gene: 10. The CDR3 bases are TGCGCCAGCACGGAGGCAGCGGGGCCGGATACGCAGTATTTT. Its protein product is CASTEAAGPDTQYF.

This clonotype was seen repeatedly, ten times or more. The chain joins TRBV24-1 to TRBJ2-1, with 8 nucleotides matching TRBD1. Per the germline V gene, CDR1 is KGHDR and CDR2 is SFDVKD. V was pared by 5 bases and J by 5 bases, with 13 bases of the junction left unmatched. CDR3 length: 17 amino acids. The CDR3 here is CATSAYWPGQDNNEQFF. The CDR3 nucleotides read TGTGCCACCAGTGCTTATTGGCCGGGACAGGACAACAATGAGCAGTTCTTC.

This clonotype has only a few counts. The rearrangement links TRBV14 to TRBJ1-2, with a possible D match to TRBD1 (6 bases). The CDR3 length is 13 residues. V shed 5 bases and J shed 8 bases, with 15 bases lying between them. Germline V lookup: CDR1 SGHDN, CDR2 FVKESK. The CDR3 protein is CASSFGGYAGYTF. The CDR3 DNA sequence: TGTGCCAGCAGCTTCGGGGGCTATGCGGGCTACACCTTC.

This clonotype was seen a few times. The CDR3 sequence: CASSKIRTSVETQYF. The DNA for the CDR3 is TGTGCCAGCAGTAAAATCAGGACTAGCGTCGAGACCCAGTACTTC. The genes are TRBV6-5 and TRBJ2-5; 9 bases fit TRBD2. V trimming: 5 bases; J trimming: 5 bases; junction bases outside the gene matches: 9. Germline lookup yields CDR1 MNHEY and CDR2 SVGAGI. The CDR3 sequence is 15 residues long.

This clonotype was seen more than once but under ten times. The chain couples TRBV6-5 to TRBJ2-3, with 13 bases lining up with TRBD2. The CDR3 runs 18 residues. Unmatched junction bases numbered 7, after V lost 2 bases and J lost 2 bases. The germline V gene encodes CDR1 MNHEY and CDR2 SVGAGI. CDR3 sequence: CASSYGTSGATYTDTQYF. The CDR3 nucleotides read TGTGCCAGCAGTTACGGGACTAGCGGGGCGACGTACACAGATACGCAGTATTTT.

J is TRBJ2-3 and V is TRBV14, with 11 bases matching TRBD1. The germline CDR1 and CDR2 sequences are SGHDN and FVKESK. CDR3 length equals 16 residues. V shed 4 bases, J shed 4 bases, and the junction held 7 bases outside the gene matches. The CDR3 loop is CASSPPDRGQADTQYF. The CDR3 DNA reads as TGTGCCAGCAGCCCCCCGGACAGGGGGCAGGCAGATACGCAGTATTTT.

This chain joins TRBV5-1 and TRBJ2-3; D is ambiguous. The germline V and J ends were trimmed by 7 bases and 2 bases, with 11 bases remaining between them. Germline V gene data show CDR1 as SGHRS and CDR2 as YFSETQ. The CDR3 contains 13 residues. In nucleotides, the CDR3 is TGCGCCAGCTATGCAGAAACCACAGATACGCAGTATTTT. Amino acid sequence: CASYAETTDTQYF.